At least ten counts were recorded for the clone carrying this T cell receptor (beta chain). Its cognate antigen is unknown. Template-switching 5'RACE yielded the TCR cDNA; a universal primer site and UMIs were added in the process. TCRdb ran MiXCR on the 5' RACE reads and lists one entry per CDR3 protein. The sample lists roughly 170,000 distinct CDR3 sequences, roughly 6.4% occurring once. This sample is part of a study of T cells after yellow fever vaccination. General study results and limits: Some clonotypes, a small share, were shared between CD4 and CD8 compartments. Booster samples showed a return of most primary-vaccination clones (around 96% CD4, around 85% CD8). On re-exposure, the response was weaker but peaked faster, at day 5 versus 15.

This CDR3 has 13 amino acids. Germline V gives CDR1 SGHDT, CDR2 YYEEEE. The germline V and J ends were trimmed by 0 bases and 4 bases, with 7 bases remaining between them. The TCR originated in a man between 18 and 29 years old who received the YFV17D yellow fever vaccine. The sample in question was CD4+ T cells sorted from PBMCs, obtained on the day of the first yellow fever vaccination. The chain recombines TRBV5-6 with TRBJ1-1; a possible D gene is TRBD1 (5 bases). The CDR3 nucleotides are TGTGCCAGCAGCTTGGAGAGGGGCACTGAAGCTTTCTTT. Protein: CASSLERGTEAFF. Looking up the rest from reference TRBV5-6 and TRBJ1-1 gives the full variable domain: DAGVTQSPTHLIKTRGQQVTLRCSPKSGHDTVSWYQQALGQGPQFIFQYYEEEERQRGNFPDRFSGHQFPNYSSELNVNALLLGDSALYLCASSLERGTEAFFGQGTRLTVV.